This passage covers 21 T cell receptor beta chains from one sample sequenced in a study of T cells after yellow fever vaccination. TCRdb ran MiXCR on the 5' RACE reads and lists one entry per CDR3 protein. This repertoire shows 620,000 or so distinct CDR3 sequences, 9% to 15% found once; its top ten account for about 15%. The sample here was PBMCs, taken on the day of the yellow fever booster vaccination. The receptors originated from a man aged 25-40 years who received the YFV17D yellow fever vaccine.

V gene TRBV5-8 combines with J gene TRBJ2-3; 10 bases agree with TRBD1. CDR3 length equals 13 residues. J lost 6 bases, V lost 4 bases, and 2 bases had no gene match. Germline V gene lookup returns CDR1 SGHTS and CDR2 YDEGEE. The CDR3 DNA sequence: TGTGCCAGCAGCCCGGACAGGGGGGATACGCAGTATTTT. Translation: CASSPDRGDTQYF.

V usage is TRBV4-2 and J usage is TRBJ2-3, with a possible D match to TRBD2 (5 bases). The length of the CDR3 is 15 residues. Trimming stripped 0 bases from V and 3 bases from J, with 10 bases between. Germline V lookup: CDR1 LGHNA, CDR2 YNFKEQ. CDR3 nucleotides: TGTGCCAGCAGCCAAGATGAGGGAAGAACAGATACGCAGTATTTT. Protein sequence: CASSQDEGRTDTQYF.

V usage is TRBV5-6 and J usage is TRBJ2-5; tentative D call: TRBD2 (7 bases). CDR1 SGHDT and CDR2 YYEEEE come from the germline V gene. CDR3 length: 16 amino acids. The germline V and J ends were trimmed by 2 bases and 4 bases, with 18 bases remaining between them. CDR3 coding DNA: TGTGCCAGCAGCTTCCTGGACAGAAGGGGGGGAGAGACCCAGTACTTC. This encodes CASSFLDRRGGETQYF.

This clonotype was recorded a few times. V usage is TRBV25-1 and J usage is TRBJ1-4; a weak D match, TRBD1 (6 bases). This CDR3 has 18 amino acids. V lost 4 bases to trimming and J lost 5 bases, with 23 bases between them. Per germline, CDR1 MGHDK and CDR2 SYGVNS. The CDR3 region has the DNA TGTGCCAGCAGTGGTCCCCGATTTTTCCGGGGGCGGAATGAAAAACTGTTTTTT. It is translated as CASSGPRFFRGRNEKLFF.

This clonotype was recorded many times. The CDR3 reads CASRANYNEQFF. In DNA form, the CDR3 reads TGTGCCAGCAGAGCAAACTACAATGAGCAGTTCTTC. This sequence joins TRBV27 and TRBJ2-1; D ambiguous. The CDR3 runs to 12 residues. Per the germline V gene, CDR1 is MNHEY and CDR2 is SMNVEV (reference sequence). V was clipped by 6 bases and J by 3 bases, with 6 bases between them.

The genes are TRBV5-1 and TRBJ2-5; tentative D call: TRBD2 (6 bases). Germline V CDR1 and CDR2: SGHRS, YFSETQ. The CDR3 totals 13 residues. Trimming removed 6 bases at V and 3 bases at J, with 12 bases between. The DNA of the CDR3 is TGCGCCAGCACCTGGGCGGGAAAAGAGACCCAGTACTTC. Residues: CASTWAGKETQYF.

This clonotype was found many times. The chain employs TRBV5-1 and TRBJ2-1; TRBD1 aligns across 7 bases. V lost 1 base and J lost 8; bases outside the gene matches: 3. The germline CDR1 and CDR2 sequences are SGHRS and YFSETQ. The CDR3 has 13 residues. CDR3 amino acids: CASSLRQGHEQFF. CDR3 nucleotides: TGCGCCAGCAGCTTGAGACAGGGCCATGAGCAGTTCTTC. The whole variable domain, remainder taken from reference TRBV5-1 and TRBJ2-1, is KAGVTQTPRYLIKTRGQQVTLSCSPISGHRSVSWYQQTPGQGLQFLFEYFSETQRNKGNFPGRFSGRQFSNSRSEMNVSTLELGDSALYLCASSLRQGHEQFFGPGTRLTVL.

This clonotype was recorded a few times. The chain has TRBV5-4 and TRBJ1-1; D unclear. Trimming removed 4 bases at V and 0 bases at J, with 13 bases between. This CDR3 contains 15 residues. From germline, CDR1 is SGHNT and CDR2 YYREEE (reference sequence). CDR3 DNA: TGTGCCAGCAGCCCCCTCAGTAGCATGAACACTGAAGCTTTCTTT. Translating gives CASSPLSSMNTEAFF.

J is TRBJ1-2 and V is TRBV29-1; TRBD1 matches at 7 bases. The CDR3 totals 12 residues. The V and J ends lost 7 bases and 4 bases, in that order; junction bases with no gene match: 6. Germline-derived CDR1 and CDR2 are SQVTM and ANQGSEA. CDR3 residues: CSADSGGYGYTF. The CDR3, as DNA: TGCAGCGCGGATTCAGGGGGCTATGGCTACACCTTC.

The chain uses TRBV10-2 and TRBJ2-5; D not certain. Trimming took 3 bases from V and 4 from J, leaving 6 bases between them. Germline V gene lookup returns CDR1 WSHSY and CDR2 SAAADI. The CDR3 length is 12 residues. CDR3 sequence: CASSDVGETQYF. CDR3 coding DNA: TGCGCCAGCAGTGATGTGGGAGAGACCCAGTACTTC.

This chain uses TRBV30 with TRBJ1-2; possible D gene TRBD1, 5 bases. V lost 2 bases and J lost 6, with 16 bases in between. The CDR3 runs to 14 residues. Germline V gene lookup returns CDR1 GTSNPN and CDR2 SVGIG (reference sequence). The DNA for the CDR3 is TGTGCCTGGAGTCCGCCCCAGGGCGGAAATGGCTACACCTTC. This sequence encodes CAWSPPQGGNGYTF.

The chain joins TRBV24-1 to TRBJ2-2; D not certain. Trimming cost V 5 bases and J 1 base, with 16 bases left between them. Per the germline V gene, CDR1 is KGHDR and CDR2 is SFDVKD. The CDR3 has 17 amino acids. Written as DNA, the CDR3 is TGTGCCACCAGTGCCGTATTAAACATGGGGAACACCGGGGAGCTGTTTTTT. Its translation: CATSAVLNMGNTGELFF.

This chain joins TRBV5-6 and TRBJ2-1; D gene uncertain. Germline lookup yields CDR1 SGHDT and CDR2 YYEEEE. The CDR3 has 16 residues. V was pared by 4 bases and J by 0 bases, with 14 bases between. The CDR3 sequence: CASSPQGWGSYNEQFF. CDR3 nucleotides: TGTGCCAGCAGCCCTCAAGGGTGGGGCTCCTACAATGAGCAGTTCTTC.

The chain employs TRBV7-9 and TRBJ2-3, with 11 nucleotides matching TRBD2. Trimming cost V 5 bases and J 2 bases; bases outside gene matches: 6. Germline lookup yields CDR1 SEHNR and CDR2 FQNEAQ (reference sequence). The CDR3 has 16 residues. This CDR3 is CASSQGLADYTDTQYF. The CDR3 bases are TGTGCCAGCAGCCAGGGACTAGCGGATTACACAGATACGCAGTATTTT.

The chain joins TRBV25-1 to TRBJ1-1; D may be TRBD1 (5 bases). The germline gives CDR1 MGHDK, CDR2 SYGVNS. The CDR3 spans 14 residues. V dropped 7 bases and J dropped 1 base, with 13 bases sitting between them. In DNA form, the CDR3 reads TGTGCCAGCACCCCGGACATCCCGAACACTGAAGCTTTCTTT. This translates into CASTPDIPNTEAFF.

This clonotype appeared many times. The chain employs TRBV7-9 and TRBJ2-7, with 8 bases fitting TRBD1. J lost 3 bases, V lost 4 bases, and 8 bases had no gene match. The V gene's germline CDR1 is SEHNR and CDR2 FQNEAQ (reference sequence). This CDR3 is built from 15 residues. CDR3 bases: TGTGCCAGCAGCTCCTTGGACAGGGTAGACTACGAGCAGTACTTC. As protein: CASSSLDRVDYEQYF.

There are a few counts of this clonotype. The rearrangement uses TRBV5-1 and TRBJ2-2, with D uncertain. Germline CDR1 SGHRS, CDR2 YFSETQ. V was clipped by 4 bases and J by 7 bases, with 11 bases between them. The CDR3 totals 13 residues. The CDR3 nucleotides are TGCGCCAGCAGCATCCTAACCCTCGGGGAGCTGTTTTTT. Encoded protein: CASSILTLGELFF.

The genes are TRBV7-8 and TRBJ2-7, with no clear D. The V and J ends lost 8 bases and 3 bases respectively, with 20 bases between them. There are 15 residues in the CDR3. CDR1 is SGHVS, CDR2 FQNEAQ, per germline. The CDR3 loop is CASSPGKRTSYEQYF. CDR3 sequence (DNA): TGTGCCAGCTCACCGGGCAAACGTACAAGCTACGAGCAGTACTTC.

This clonotype appeared a few times. V usage is TRBV14 and J usage is TRBJ2-1; TRBD1 might be the D (6 bases). This CDR3 comprises 14 residues. V shed 4 bases and J shed 4 bases, with 11 bases lying between them. Germline CDR1 SGHDN, CDR2 FVKESK. In nucleotides, the CDR3 is TGTGCCAGCAGCCCGAGACAGGTTTACAATGAGCAGTTCTTC. Its translation is CASSPRQVYNEQFF. The variable domain in full, with the rest retrieved from reference TRBV14 and TRBJ2-1, is EAGVTQFPSHSVIEKGQTVTLRCDPISGHDNLYWYRRVMGKEIKFLLHFVKESKQDESGMPNNRFLAERTGGTYSTLKVQPAELEDSGVYFCASSPRQVYNEQFFGPGTRLTVL.

This clonotype occurred a few times. The chain combines TRBV20-1 with TRBJ1-5; D possibly corresponds to TRBD1 (6 bases). V was shortened by 7 bases and J by 4 bases, with 11 bases between the two germline ends. From germline, CDR1 is DFQATT and CDR2 SNEGSKA (reference sequence). The CDR3 runs to 12 residues. CDR3: CSVDRPNQPQHF. The CDR3 bases are TGCAGTGTAGACAGGCCAAATCAGCCCCAGCATTTT.

This clonotype was observed a few times. The rearrangement joins TRBV14 to TRBJ2-2, with D tentatively TRBD2 (5 bases). The CDR3 totals 17 residues. With 1 base removed from V and 3 bases from J, the gap between germline ends came to 15 bases. Germline V gene sequence: CDR1 SGHDN, CDR2 FVKESK. In nucleotides, the CDR3 is TGTGCCAGCAGCCAAGGAGGGCCTATTTGGGACACCGGGGAGCTGTTTTTT. This translates into CASSQGGPIWDTGELFF.